Detailed here is one T cell receptor (beta chain). This sample stems from a study of PD-1 blockade in classical Hodgkin lymphoma. TCRdb's table, derived via immunoSEQ multiplex PCR, lists solely in-frame clones and lacks some. The top ten clones hold 8% to 9.5% of a sample with about 15,000 clones, 84% of them seen once. CDR1 and CDR2 (germline): SQVTM, ANQGSEA. CDR3 length: 16 residues. V shed 0 bases and J shed 1 base, with 15 bases lying between them. Stated time point: newly diagnosed, previously untreated cHL patient sample. Sequenced: peripheral blood mononuclear cells (PBMCs). The V gene is TRBV29-1, the J gene TRBJ2-5; a possible D gene is TRBD2 (6 bases). The receptor was derived from a human donor with classical Hodgkin lymphoma. CDR3 sequence: CSVEELVAVIQETQYF. The CDR3 DNA sequence: TGCAGCGTTGAAGAGCTGGTAGCGGTTATCCAAGAGACCCAGTACTTC.